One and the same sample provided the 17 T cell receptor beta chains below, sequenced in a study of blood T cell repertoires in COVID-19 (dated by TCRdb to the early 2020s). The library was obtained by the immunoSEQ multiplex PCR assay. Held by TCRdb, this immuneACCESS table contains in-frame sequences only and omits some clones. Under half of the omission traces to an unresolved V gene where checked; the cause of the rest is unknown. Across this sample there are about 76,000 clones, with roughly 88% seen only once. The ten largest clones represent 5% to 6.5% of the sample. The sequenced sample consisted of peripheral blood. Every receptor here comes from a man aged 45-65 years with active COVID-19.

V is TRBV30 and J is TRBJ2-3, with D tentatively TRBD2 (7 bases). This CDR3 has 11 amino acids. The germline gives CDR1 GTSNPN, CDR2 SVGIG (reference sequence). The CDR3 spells CERGAPDTQYF. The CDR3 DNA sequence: TGTGAACGGGGGGCCCCAGATACGCAGTATTTT.

This CDR3 reads CASGSSGTRASEQYF. The CDR3 bases are TGCGCCAGCGGGAGTTCCGGGACTAGGGCCTCCGAGCAGTACTTC. The chain links TRBV4-1 to TRBJ2-7; 8 bases are a match to TRBD2. This CDR3 has 15 residues. V lost 8 bases to trimming and J lost 6 bases; unmatched junction nucleotides: 15. Germline V gene data show CDR1 as MGHRA and CDR2 as YSYEKL.

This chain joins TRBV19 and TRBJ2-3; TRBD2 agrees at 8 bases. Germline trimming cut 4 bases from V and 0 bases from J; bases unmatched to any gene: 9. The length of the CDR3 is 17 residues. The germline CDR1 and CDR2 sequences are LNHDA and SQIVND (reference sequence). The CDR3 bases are TGTGCCAGTAGTAAGGCGTGGCGGGAGGAGAGCACAGATACGCAGTATTTT. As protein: CASSKAWREESTDTQYF.

CDR3 protein: CASSSRTGASEKLFF. The DNA of the CDR3 is TGTGCCAGCAGCTCCCGGACAGGGGCCAGTGAAAAACTGTTTTTT. The chain carries TRBV2 and TRBJ1-4; TRBD1 aligns across 9 bases. The V gene end was trimmed by 6 bases and the J gene end by 7 bases; junction bases not matched to a gene: 9. The CDR3 has 15 residues. Germline V gene data show CDR1 as SNHLY and CDR2 as FYNNEI.

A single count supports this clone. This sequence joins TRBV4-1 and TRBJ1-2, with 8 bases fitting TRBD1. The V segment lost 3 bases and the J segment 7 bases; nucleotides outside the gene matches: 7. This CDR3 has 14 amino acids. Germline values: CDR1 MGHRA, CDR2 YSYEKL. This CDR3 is CASSHPTGAGGYTF. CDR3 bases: TGCGCCAGCAGCCACCCGACAGGGGCTGGTGGCTACACCTTC.

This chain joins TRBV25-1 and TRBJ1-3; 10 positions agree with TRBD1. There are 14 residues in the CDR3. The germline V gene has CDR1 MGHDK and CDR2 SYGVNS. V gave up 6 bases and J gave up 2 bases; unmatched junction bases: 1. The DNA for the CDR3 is TGTGCCAGCAGCGGACAGGGGGCTGGAAACACCATATATTTT. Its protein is CASSGQGAGNTIYF.

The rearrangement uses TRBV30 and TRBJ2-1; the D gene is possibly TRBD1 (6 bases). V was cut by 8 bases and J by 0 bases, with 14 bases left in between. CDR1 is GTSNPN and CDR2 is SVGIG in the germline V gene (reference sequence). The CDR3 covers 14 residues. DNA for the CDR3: TGTGCCGGCCAGGGGCCAATCTCCTACAATGAGCAGTTCTTC. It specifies CAGQGPISYNEQFF.

The DNA for the CDR3 is TGTGCCAGCAGCTTAGCGCGTGTTGGCACTGAAGCTTTCTTT. This codes for CASSLARVGTEAFF. The V and J genes are TRBV7-2 and TRBJ1-1; D ambiguous. CDR3 length: 14 amino acids. Trimming removed 0 bases from V and 4 bases from J, with 9 bases in between. Germline V lookup: CDR1 SGHTA, CDR2 FQGNSA.

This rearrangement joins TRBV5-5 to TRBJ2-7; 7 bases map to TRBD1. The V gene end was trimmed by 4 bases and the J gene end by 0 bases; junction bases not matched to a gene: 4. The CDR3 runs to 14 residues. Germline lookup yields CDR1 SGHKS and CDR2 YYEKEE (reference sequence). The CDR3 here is CASSPGTDSYEQYF. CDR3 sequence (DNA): TGTGCCAGCAGCCCCGGGACAGACTCCTACGAGCAGTACTTC.

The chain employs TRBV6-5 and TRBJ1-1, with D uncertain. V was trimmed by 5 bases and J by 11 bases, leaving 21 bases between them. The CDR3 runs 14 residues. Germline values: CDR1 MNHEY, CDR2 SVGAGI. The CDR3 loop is CASSQIPGPREAFF. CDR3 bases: TGTGCCAGCAGTCAAATACCGGGTCCCCGTGAGGCTTTCTTT.

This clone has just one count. CDR3 nucleotides: TGTGCCAGCAGTCCCTGGGGCAGTGAAGCTTTCTTT. This codes for CASSPWGSEAFF. The chain carries TRBV28 and TRBJ1-1; maybe TRBD1 (5 bases). V dropped 5 bases and J dropped 7 bases, with 11 bases sitting between them. The germline V gene has CDR1 MDHEN and CDR2 SYDVKM. The CDR3 sequence is 12 residues long.

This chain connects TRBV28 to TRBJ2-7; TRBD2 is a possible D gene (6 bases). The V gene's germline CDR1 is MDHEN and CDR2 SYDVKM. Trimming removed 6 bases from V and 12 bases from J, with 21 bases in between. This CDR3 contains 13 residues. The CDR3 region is CASSRHGTEGRYF. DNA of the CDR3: TGTGCCAGCAGCCGACACGGGACGGAGGGCCGGTACTTC.

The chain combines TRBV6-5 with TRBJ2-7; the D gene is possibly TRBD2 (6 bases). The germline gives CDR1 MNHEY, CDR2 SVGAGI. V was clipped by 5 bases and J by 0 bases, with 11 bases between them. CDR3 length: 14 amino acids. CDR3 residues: CASSHPGGSYEQYF. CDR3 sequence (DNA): TGTGCCAGCAGTCATCCCGGGGGCTCCTACGAGCAGTACTTC.

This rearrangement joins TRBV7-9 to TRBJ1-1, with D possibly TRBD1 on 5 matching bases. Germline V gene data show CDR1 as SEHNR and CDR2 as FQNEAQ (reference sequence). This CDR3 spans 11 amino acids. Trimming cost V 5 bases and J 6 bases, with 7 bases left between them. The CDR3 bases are TGTGCCAGCAGCGGGGCAGCTGAAGCTTTCTTT. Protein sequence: CASSGAAEAFF.

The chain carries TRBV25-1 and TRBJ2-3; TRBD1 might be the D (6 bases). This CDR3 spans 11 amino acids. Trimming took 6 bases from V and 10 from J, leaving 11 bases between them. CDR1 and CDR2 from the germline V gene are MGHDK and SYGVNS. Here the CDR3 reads CASSIQGPQYF. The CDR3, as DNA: TGTGCCAGCAGCATACAGGGACCGCAGTATTTT.

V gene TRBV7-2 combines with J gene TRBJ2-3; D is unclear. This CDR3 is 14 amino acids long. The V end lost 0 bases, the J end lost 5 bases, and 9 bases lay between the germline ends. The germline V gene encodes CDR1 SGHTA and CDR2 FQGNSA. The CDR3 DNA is TGTGCCAGCAGCTTAGCGAACACATTAGATACGCAGTATTTT. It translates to CASSLANTLDTQYF.

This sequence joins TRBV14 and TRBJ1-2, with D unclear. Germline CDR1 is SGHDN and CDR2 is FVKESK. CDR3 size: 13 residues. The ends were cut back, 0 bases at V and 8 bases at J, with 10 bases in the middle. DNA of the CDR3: TGTGCCAGCAGCCAAGATTTGGGCCGCGGCTACACCTTC. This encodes CASSQDLGRGYTF.